Listed below are T cell receptor beta chains from one sample, sequenced in a study of blood T cell repertoires in COVID-19. Clones were read by immunoSEQ multiplex PCR, and TCRdb kept only the in-frame ones, dropping some. The data show approximately 100,000 clones, roughly 82% seen once. The sequenced sample was peripheral blood. Receptor source: a man aged 55 to 69 with acute or convalescent COVID-19. The CDR3 runs from the conserved cysteine through the conserved F or W. D genes are given only for firm matches. Expanded clones get a size class; other rows say once, few or many, or leave the size out.

CDR3 protein	CDR3 DNA	D gene	J gene	CDR3 length	clone size	V gene
CASSIEGTSGRNEQFF	TGTGCCAGCAGCATAGAGGGGACTAGCGGGAGAAATGAGCAGTTCTTC	TRBD2	TRBJ2-1	16	.	TRBV7-2
CASSLVGQGADTQYF	TGTGCCAGCAGCTTAGTGGGACAGGGGGCAGATACGCAGTATTTT	TRBD1	TRBJ2-3	15	.	TRBV7-9
CASSLSSGTQYF	TGTGCCAGCAGCTTGAGCTCAGGAACGCAGTATTTT	.	TRBJ2-3	12	.	TRBV7-9
CASSVPGLPSGTEAFF	TGTGCCAGTAGTGTCCCGGGACTACCGTCGGGCACTGAAGCTTTCTTT	.	TRBJ1-1	16	.	TRBV19
CASRLMNTEAFF	TGTGCCAGTCGGTTGATGAACACTGAAGCTTTCTTT	.	TRBJ1-1	12	.	TRBV6-6
CASSPGQLDNYGYTF	TGTGCCAGCTCACCAGGTCAGCTAGACAACTATGGCTACACCTTC	.	TRBJ1-2	15	.	TRBV18
CASSSFRDRVHEQYF	TGTGCCAGCAGCTCTTTCCGGGACAGGGTTCACGAGCAGTACTTC	TRBD1	TRBJ2-7	15	few	TRBV7-9
CASSLAGQGDYGYTF	TGCGCCAGCAGCTTGGCTGGGCAGGGGGACTATGGCTACACCTTC	TRBD1	TRBJ1-2	15	.	TRBV5-1
CASSRNTEVSGANVLTF	TGTGCCAGTAGCAGAAATACGGAGGTCTCTGGGGCCAACGTCCTGACTTTC	.	TRBJ2-6	17	.	TRBV19
CASSHPGTSLFF	TGTGCCAGCAGCCACCCCGGGACTAGCTTGTTCTTC	TRBD2	TRBJ2-1	12	few	TRBV3-1/TRBV3-2
CASSGQNYGYTF	TGTGCCAGTAGTGGACAGAACTATGGCTACACCTTC	.	TRBJ1-2	12	.	TRBV19
CASSLLQGVSYEQYF	TGCGCCAGCAGCTTACTACAGGGGGTTTCCTACGAGCAGTACTTC	TRBD1	TRBJ2-7	15	.	TRBV5-1